Listed here are 27 T cell receptor beta chains from one sample, sequenced in a study of blood T cell repertoires in COVID-19. Clones were read by immunoSEQ multiplex PCR, and TCRdb kept only the in-frame ones, dropping some. In the table there are about 180,000 clones, about nine tenths of which are singletons. Sequences were obtained from PBMCs or T cells enriched from blood (not recorded which). Source of these receptors: a woman aged 18-29 years who had recovered from COVID-19.

The V call is TRBV7-9, the J call TRBJ1-1, with 10 bases aligning to TRBD1. Trimming at V came to 0 bases and at J to 11 bases, leaving 6 bases not matched to a gene. The CDR3 sequence is 14 residues long. The germline V gene has CDR1 SEHNR and CDR2 FQNEAQ (reference sequence). In DNA form, the CDR3 reads TGTGCCAGCAGCTTAGCGAGACAGGGGGCAATGGCTTTCTTT. It yields the protein CASSLARQGAMAFF.

The chain uses TRBV28 and TRBJ2-5; no clear D. The CDR3 extends over 15 amino acids. Germline V gene data show CDR1 as MDHEN and CDR2 as SYDVKM. The germline V and J ends were trimmed by 4 bases and 1 base, with 13 bases remaining between them. The CDR3 bases are TGTGCCAGCAGTTCGGCCCTGGCGGCCCAAGAGACCCAGTACTTC. Its protein product is CASSSALAAQETQYF.

This sequence joins TRBV10-3 and TRBJ1-1; a possible D gene is TRBD1 (6 bases). Germline loops: CDR1 ENHRY, CDR2 SYGVKD. The CDR3 totals 15 residues. The V end lost 10 bases, the J end lost 1 base, and 19 bases lay between the germline ends. CDR3 sequence: CATQRNLQGNTEAFF. As DNA, the CDR3 is TGTGCCACCCAAAGAAACTTACAGGGGAACACTGAAGCTTTCTTT.

This clone occurred a few times. Here the CDR3 reads CASSAYGQPIYGYTF. For the CDR3, the DNA is TGTGCCAGCAGTGCTTACGGACAACCCATCTATGGCTACACCTTC. V usage is TRBV2 and J usage is TRBJ1-2, with a possible D match to TRBD1 (5 bases). V was shortened by 4 bases and J by 4 bases, with 16 bases between the two germline ends. CDR1 is SNHLY and CDR2 is FYNNEI in the germline V gene. The CDR3 has 15 amino acids.

This chain joins TRBV7-2 and TRBJ2-2; D is perhaps TRBD2 (6 bases). The germline V gene encodes CDR1 SGHTA and CDR2 FQGNSA. This CDR3 comprises 15 residues. V lost 3 bases, J lost 2 bases, and 10 bases lay in between. The CDR3 nucleotides are TGTGCCAGCAGCTTGGTGGGACTTAACACCGGGGAGCTGTTTTTT. Encoded protein: CASSLVGLNTGELFF.

The chain is built from TRBV28 and TRBJ2-7, with 7 bases fitting TRBD2. Losses at the gene ends were 4 bases for V and 11 bases for J; bases not matched to a gene: 5. Per germline, CDR1 MDHEN and CDR2 SYDVKM. The CDR3 runs to 11 residues. In DNA, the CDR3 is TGTGCCAGCAGTTCTACCCTAGCGGAGTACTTC. Translating it yields CASSSTLAEYF.

The J gene is TRBJ1-2, the V gene TRBV20-1; no clear D. Trimming left V 2 bases short and J 8 bases short, with 9 bases between. In germline, CDR1 is DFQATT, CDR2 SNEGSKA (reference sequence). This CDR3 comprises 11 residues. In DNA form, the CDR3 reads TGCAGTGCTAGACCCGGGTTCGGCTACACCTTC. As protein: CSARPGFGYTF.

This chain uses TRBV29-1 with TRBJ2-7, with D perhaps TRBD2 (7 bases). The V end lost 4 bases, the J end lost 7 bases, and 20 bases lay between the germline ends. CDR1 and CDR2 (germline): SQVTM, ANQGSEA. CDR3 size: 14 residues. CDR3 residues: CSVGRTAGLEEQYF. The CDR3, as DNA: TGCAGCGTTGGGAGGACAGCCGGACTAGAGGAGCAGTACTTC.

The rearrangement joins TRBV18 to TRBJ2-3; D is undetermined. Between the trimmed V and J ends, which lost 3 bases and 6 bases, there was a span of 13 bases. CDR1 KGHSH and CDR2 LQKENI come from the germline V gene. This CDR3 comprises 14 residues. The CDR3 loop is CASSPYLAVDTQYF. Written as DNA, the CDR3 is TGTGCCAGCTCACCGTACTTAGCAGTTGATACGCAGTATTTT.

The rearrangement links TRBV29-1 to TRBJ1-3, with 8 bases identical to TRBD1. The J segment lost 4 bases and the V segment lost 6 bases, leaving 8 bases of the junction unmatched. The CDR3 is 14 residues long. Germline assignment: CDR1 SQVTM and CDR2 ANQGSEA. CDR3 DNA sequence: TGCAGCGTCCCCGGACAGGGAACCGGAAACACCATATATTTT. It codes for CSVPGQGTGNTIYF.

This clone was seen only a few times. The CDR3 loop is CATSSGRTAEAFF. The DNA of the CDR3 is TGTGCCACCTCCTCAGGGCGTACCGCTGAAGCTTTCTTT. The V call is TRBV2, the J call TRBJ1-1; tentatively, D is TRBD1 (5 bases). The V gene lost 10 bases and the J gene lost 6 bases, with 18 bases spanning the gap. Germline V lookup: CDR1 SNHLY, CDR2 FYNNEI. The CDR3 runs 13 residues.

The chain carries TRBV6-5 and TRBJ1-6; 7 bases are shared with TRBD1. Germline lookup yields CDR1 MNHEY and CDR2 SVGAGI. The CDR3 is 15 amino acids. The V gene end was trimmed by 3 bases and the J gene end by 7 bases; junction bases not matched to a gene: 6. The CDR3 loop is CASSYNGQANSPLHF. The CDR3 nucleotides are TGTGCCAGCAGTTATAACGGACAGGCCAATTCACCCCTCCACTTT.

V is TRBV10-3 and J is TRBJ2-2; D possibly corresponds to TRBD2 (5 bases). CDR1 and CDR2 (germline): ENHRY, SYGVKD. The CDR3 totals 16 residues. V was pared by 4 bases and J by 7 bases, with 19 bases between. For the CDR3, the DNA is TGTGCCATCAGTGGGGCAGCGGAAGCCCCTTACGGGGAGCTGTTTTTT. Translated: CAISGAAEAPYGELFF.

The chain employs TRBV27 and TRBJ2-7, with a weak D call TRBD1 (6 bases). The CDR3 contains 15 residues. Germline V lookup: CDR1 MNHEY, CDR2 SMNVEV (reference sequence). V lost 2 bases to trimming and J lost 3 bases, with 14 bases between them. DNA for the CDR3: TGTGCCAGCAGTTTACAGGGGAATCTGGTCTACGAGCAGTACTTC. This encodes CASSLQGNLVYEQYF.

The chain recombines TRBV10-2 with TRBJ1-1; no definite D call. The CDR3 extends over 12 amino acids. From germline, CDR1 is WSHSY and CDR2 SAAADI. The V end lost 8 bases, the J end lost 3 bases, and 10 bases lay between the germline ends. CDR3 coding DNA: TGCGCCAGCTACGACGGGGACACTGAAGCTTTCTTT. This codes for CASYDGDTEAFF.

The chain joins TRBV28 to TRBJ1-2, with TRBD1 matching 7 bases. CDR3 length equals 12 residues. V lost 6 bases to trimming and J lost 8 bases; unmatched junction nucleotides: 6. Germline loops: CDR1 MDHEN, CDR2 SYDVKM. CDR3 DNA: TGTGCCAGCAGCTCCGGGACAGCCGGCTACACCTTC. Protein sequence: CASSSGTAGYTF.

The chain has TRBV27 and TRBJ2-7, with D perhaps TRBD2 (6 bases). This CDR3 region has 14 residues. Germline-derived CDR1 and CDR2 are MNHEY and SMNVEV (reference sequence). The V end was cut by 2 bases, the J end by 2 bases, with 10 bases between. CDR3 region: CASSLKRATYEQYF. In DNA, the CDR3 is TGTGCCAGCAGTTTAAAGCGGGCGACCTACGAGCAGTACTTC.

This clone occurred once. The chain joins TRBV19 to TRBJ2-2; the D gene is possibly TRBD2 (5 bases). Trimming cost V 0 bases and J 6 bases, with 8 bases left between them. Germline-derived CDR1 and CDR2 are LNHDA and SQIVND (reference sequence). This CDR3 has 14 residues. CDR3 residues: CASSIDRGAGELFF. CDR3 in DNA: TGTGCCAGTAGTATAGATCGGGGAGCCGGGGAGCTGTTTTTT.

This chain uses TRBV5-8 with TRBJ1-3; D gene uncertain. The V and J ends lost 6 bases and 0 bases respectively, with 13 bases between them. The CDR3 sequence is 15 residues long. Germline V gene sequence: CDR1 SGHTS, CDR2 YDEGEE. CDR3 nucleotide sequence: TGTGCCAGCAACCGCGGGTCCTACTCTGGAAACACCATATATTTT. Protein: CASNRGSYSGNTIYF.

The J gene is TRBJ2-1, the V gene TRBV19, with D maybe TRBD2 (6 bases). This CDR3 has 12 amino acids. Deletions cut 4 bases from V and 7 bases from J, with 8 bases between. The V gene's germline CDR1 is LNHDA and CDR2 SQIVND (reference sequence). The CDR3 here is CASSTSGNEQFF. CDR3 sequence (DNA): TGTGCCAGTAGTACCAGCGGGAATGAGCAGTTCTTC.

This chain uses TRBV27 with TRBJ2-5; the match to TRBD2 covers 11 bases. Germline trimming cut 5 bases from V and 1 base from J; bases unmatched to any gene: 9. Germline CDR1 is MNHEY and CDR2 is SMNVEV (reference sequence). The CDR3 is 17 amino acids. CDR3 DNA sequence: TGTGCCAGCAGTCCGCAAGCCGGGACTAGCGGCCAAGAGACCCAGTACTTC. Its protein product is CASSPQAGTSGQETQYF.

The CDR3: CASSYRASYNSPLHF. CDR3 nucleotide sequence: TGTGCCAGCAGTTACCGAGCGTCCTATAATTCACCCCTCCACTTT. V usage is TRBV6-5 and J usage is TRBJ1-6, with D hard to call. Trimming pared 2 bases from V and 1 base from J, leaving 6 bases between. The CDR3 runs to 15 residues. Per germline, CDR1 MNHEY and CDR2 SVGAGI.

The V and J genes are TRBV14 and TRBJ2-3; 10 nucleotides agree with TRBD2. Trimming at V came to 4 bases and at J to 5 bases, leaving 3 bases not matched to a gene. The CDR3 runs 14 residues. Germline V gene data show CDR1 as SGHDN and CDR2 as FVKESK. The CDR3 spells CASSLQRGGDTQYF. CDR3 bases: TGTGCCAGCAGCCTCCAGCGGGGGGGAGATACGCAGTATTTT.

The V and J genes are TRBV5-1 and TRBJ1-1; TRBD1 agrees at 7 bases. The CDR3 runs to 14 residues. Germline V CDR1 and CDR2: SGHRS, YFSETQ. V lost 3 bases and J lost 2; bases outside the gene matches: 4. The CDR3 bases are TGCGCCAGCAGCTGGACAGGACCTAACACTGAAGCTTTCTTT. Its translation is CASSWTGPNTEAFF.

Here the CDR3 DNA reads TGTGCCAGCAGTACCCAGGGATCATCTAATGAAAAACTGTTTTTT. It specifies CASSTQGSSNEKLFF. The chain uses TRBV27 and TRBJ1-4; possibly TRBD1 for D (5 bases). CDR3 length equals 15 residues. The V gene lost 5 bases and the J gene lost 3 bases, with 13 bases spanning the gap. CDR1 and CDR2 (germline): MNHEY, SMNVEV (reference sequence).

This rearrangement joins TRBV5-5 to TRBJ2-3; 12 nucleotides match TRBD2. CDR1 is SGHKS, CDR2 YYEKEE, per germline (reference sequence). This CDR3 has 18 residues. J lost 2 bases, V lost 0 bases, and 7 bases had no gene match. The CDR3 DNA follows: TGTGCCAGCAGCTTGGCTGGGACTAGCGGGTTCTACACAGATACGCAGTATTTT. Amino acid sequence: CASSLAGTSGFYTDTQYF.

The chain is built from TRBV18 and TRBJ1-2; 11 nucleotides line up with TRBD1. The junction had 7 bases not matched to a gene; V was cut back by 4 bases and J by 3 bases. Germline loops: CDR1 KGHSH, CDR2 LQKENI. The CDR3 spans 16 residues. The CDR3 DNA is TGTGCCAGCTCACTAAGCGGACAGGGGGCGGACTATGGCTACACCTTC. Residues: CASSLSGQGADYGYTF.